Each of the 18 T cell receptor beta chains below was sequenced from the same sample in a study of regulatory T cells in long-lasting Graves disease. Time point meaning: persistent/refractory GD, antithyroid drugs over 5 years with positive TRAb. PBMC-extracted RNA yielded the TCR library. iRepertoire HTBI primers and Arm-PCR of CDR3 regions built TCR beta libraries. TCRdb independently ran MiXCR on the multiplex PCR reads; one entry per CDR3 protein. The repertoire holds fewer than 450,000 distinct CDR3 sequences, roughly a quarter seen once, with about 27% in the top ten. The source was peripheral blood mononuclear cells (PBMCs), collected when the disease was refractory, from a patient treated with antithyroid drugs. The source is a female donor with Graves disease.

The chain has TRBV20-1 and TRBJ2-1, with D maybe TRBD2 (6 bases). The CDR3 consists of 13 residues. V was trimmed by 0 bases and J by 5 bases, leaving 8 bases between them. The germline V gene has CDR1 DFQATT and CDR2 SNEGSKA (reference sequence). CDR3 loop: CSARERGNNEQFF. In nucleotides, the CDR3 is TGCAGTGCTAGAGAACGGGGGAACAATGAGCAGTTCTTC.

At least ten counts were recorded for this clonotype. This chain links TRBV28 with TRBJ1-2; D remains unclear. Germline CDR1 is MDHEN and CDR2 is SYDVKM. This CDR3 region has 12 residues. Trimming took 5 bases from V and 8 from J, leaving 12 bases between them. CDR3 coding DNA: TGTGCCAGCAGTGGGAATAATCGAGGCTACACCTTC. The encoded protein is CASSGNNRGYTF.

The chain links TRBV30 to TRBJ1-5; D gene uncertain. Looked up from germline, CDR1 is GTSNPN and CDR2 is SVGIG (reference sequence). This CDR3 contains 14 residues. The V end lost 2 bases, the J end lost 0 bases, and 8 bases lay between the germline ends. DNA for the CDR3: TGTGCCTGGAGTACCGGAGCTAGCAATCAGCCCCAGCATTTT. It is translated as CAWSTGASNQPQHF.

This clonotype has only a few counts. This chain links TRBV6-2 or TRBV6-3 with TRBJ1-1, with 10 bases matching TRBD1. This CDR3 has 14 amino acids. The germline V gene encodes CDR1 MNHEY and CDR2 SVGEGT. With 5 bases clipped from V and 6 bases from J, the junction kept 6 bases outside the gene matches. This CDR3 is CASSVDRGRAEAFF. The CDR3 bases are TGTGCCAGCAGTGTGGACAGGGGGAGGGCTGAAGCTTTCTTT.

This clonotype was counted at least ten times. V usage is TRBV6-1 and J usage is TRBJ1-1; D remains unclear. V lost 7 bases and J 1 base, leaving 10 bases between the germline ends. CDR3 length: 13 residues. CDR1 is MNHNS and CDR2 is SASEGT in the germline V gene. The CDR3 region has the DNA TGTGCCAGCATGAAACGGGAGAACACTGAAGCTTTCTTT. Translating it yields CASMKRENTEAFF.

This clonotype was observed a handful of times. The chain combines TRBV5-1 with TRBJ2-7; 9 bases agree with TRBD1. The CDR3 spans 14 residues. Germline loops: CDR1 SGHRS, CDR2 YFSETQ. The J segment lost 7 bases and the V segment lost 4 bases, leaving 9 bases of the junction unmatched. Here the CDR3 reads CASSKDRGDREQYF. The CDR3 DNA reads TGCGCCAGCAGCAAGGACAGGGGAGATAGGGAGCAGTACTTC.

This clonotype has just a few counts. The chain couples TRBV11-2 to TRBJ2-7, with TRBD2 matching 7 bases. The ends lost 2 bases at V and 0 bases at J; junction bases unmatched: 7. The germline CDR1 and CDR2 sequences are SGHAT and FQNNGV. This CDR3 has 16 amino acids. This CDR3 reads CASSLKAGFGSYEQYF. The CDR3, as DNA: TGTGCCAGCAGCTTAAAAGCGGGGTTTGGCTCCTACGAGCAGTACTTC.

Details on this clonotype: Possible read error: a much larger clone is one base away. This chain links TRBV20-1 with TRBJ1-2; D call uncertain. The CDR3 runs 13 residues. V was cut by 6 bases and J by 2 bases, with 13 bases left in between. Germline CDR1 reads DFQATT; CDR2 reads SNEGSKA (reference sequence). CDR3 protein: CSAPSEANYGYTF. The DNA for the CDR3 is TGCAGTGCGCCCTCCGAGGCGAACTATGGCTACACCTTC.

Remarks on this clonotype: A read error is likely, as this CDR3 ends without the conserved phenylalanine or tryptophan. The chain recombines TRBV20-1 with TRBJ2-5; TRBD2 matches 7 bases. The germline V gene encodes CDR1 DFQATT and CDR2 SNEGSKA (reference sequence). After removal of 3 bases from V and 5 bases from J, the junction contained 15 bases not matched to a gene. CDR3 length: 16 residues. CDR3 sequence reads: CSASGGFGGGLETQYL. The CDR3 nucleotides are TGCAGTGCTAGTGGGGGATTCGGGGGAGGGCTCGAGACCCAGTACCTC.

This clonotype came up many times. V gene TRBV28 combines with J gene TRBJ2-7; no reliable D call. V was clipped by 6 bases and J by 6 bases, with 15 bases between them. The germline V gene encodes CDR1 MDHEN and CDR2 SYDVKM. The CDR3 is made up of 13 amino acids. The CDR3 DNA is TGTGCCAGCAGCAAACCCTGGGGAAGCGAGCAGTACTTC. Protein product: CASSKPWGSEQYF.

The chain uses TRBV6-1 and TRBJ1-5, with a tentative D call TRBD1 (6 bases). V dropped 7 bases and J dropped 1 base, with 14 bases sitting between them. The CDR3 covers 15 residues. Germline CDR1 MNHNS, CDR2 SASEGT. Here the CDR3 DNA reads TGTGCCAGCATAAGTGGGGGCGCGAGCAATCAGCCCCAGCATTTT. Its translation is CASISGGASNQPQHF.

This clonotype was found a few times. This sequence joins TRBV7-8 and TRBJ2-2; D call uncertain. Germline CDR1 reads SGHVS; CDR2 reads FQNEAQ. The germline V and J ends were trimmed by 0 bases and 4 bases, with 6 bases remaining between them. This CDR3 spans 14 amino acids. Here the CDR3 reads CASSLAGITGELFF. The CDR3 DNA is TGTGCCAGCAGCTTAGCAGGGATCACCGGGGAGCTGTTTTTT.

This clonotype was found many times. CDR3 sequence reads: CASTRDRGVTGELFF. The CDR3 DNA is TGTGCCAGCACCAGGGACAGGGGAGTCACCGGGGAGCTGTTTTTT. The V call is TRBV28, the J call TRBJ2-2, with 10 bases matching TRBD1. This CDR3 is built from 15 residues. Trimming at V came to 7 bases and at J to 4 bases, leaving 6 bases not matched to a gene. Germline CDR1 is MDHEN and CDR2 is SYDVKM. The variable domain in full, with the rest retrieved from reference TRBV28 and TRBJ2-2, is DVKVTQSSRYLVKRTGEKVFLECVQDMDHENMFWYRQDPGLGLRLIYFSYDVKMKEKGDIPEGYSVSREKKERFSLILESASTNQTSMYLCASTRDRGVTGELFFGEGSRLTVL.

The chain is built from TRBV28 and TRBJ2-2, with 9 positions matching TRBD2. CDR3 size: 18 residues. Germline V CDR1 and CDR2: MDHEN, SYDVKM. V was pared by 6 bases and J by 2 bases, with 13 bases of the junction left unmatched. DNA of the CDR3: TGTGCCAGCAGCGTCTCCTTCGCGGGAGGGCGAAACACCGGGGAGCTGTTTTTT. Translated: CASSVSFAGGRNTGELFF.

This chain joins TRBV19 and TRBJ2-7; 10 bases line up with TRBD2. CDR1 LNHDA and CDR2 SQIVND come from the germline V gene (reference sequence). V was pared by 10 bases and J by 6 bases, with 9 bases of the junction left unmatched. The CDR3 spans 13 residues. CDR3 residues: CATNLAGEGEQYF. The CDR3 DNA sequence: TGTGCCACGAACCTAGCGGGAGAGGGCGAGCAGTACTTC.

As for this clonotype: The conserved phenylalanine or tryptophan normally closing the CDR3 is absent here, so this likely arose from a read error. The chain employs TRBV5-1 and TRBJ1-5; 11 bases map to TRBD1. CDR1 and CDR2 from the germline V gene are SGHRS and YFSETQ. V lost 4 bases and J lost 2; bases outside the gene matches: 5. The CDR3 is made up of 16 amino acids. The CDR3 DNA sequence: TGCGCCAGCAGCCCTGGGACAGGGGGTCGCAATCAGCCCCAGCATCTT. Its protein is CASSPGTGGRNQPQHL.

The chain couples TRBV7-2 to TRBJ2-1, with TRBD2 matching over 9 bases. Germline trimming cut 5 bases from V and 4 bases from J; bases unmatched to any gene: 6. CDR1 is SGHTA, CDR2 FQGNSA, per germline. The CDR3 covers 15 residues. The DNA of the CDR3 is TGTGCCAGCAGCCCTAGCGGGACCCTATACAATGAGCAGTTCTTC. It encodes CASSPSGTLYNEQFF.

There are a few counts of this clonotype. The V gene is TRBV18, the J gene TRBJ2-1; tentatively, D is TRBD1 (6 bases). The CDR3 is made up of 13 amino acids. The ends were cut back, 3 bases at V and 15 bases at J, with 18 bases in the middle. Per germline, CDR1 KGHSH and CDR2 LQKENI. CDR3 protein: CASSPFKTGTGFF. CDR3 nucleotides: TGTGCCAGCTCACCCTTTAAAACAGGGACCGGGTTCTTC.